This T cell receptor (beta chain) was captured in a study of blood T cell repertoires in COVID-19. Study at large: Nucleic acid was either cDNA or gDNA, and it came from T cells, B-cell-depleted T cells, or PBMCs.

Those enrolled, adults aged about 18 to 89 years, came from about two dozen US areas. Participants' reported clinical history set cohort assignment. Recovered participants had two consecutive negative NP/OP PCR tests, healthcare professional clearance, or symptom resolution. Assay used: immunoSEQ multiplex PCR; TCRdb lists only in-frame clones, some missing. This sample has under 200,000 clones, with less than 90% found just once. Between the trimmed V and J ends, which lost 7 bases and 7 bases, there was a span of 19 bases. The CDR3 loop spans 14 amino acids. Germline V lookup: CDR1 LNHDA, CDR2 SQIVND (reference sequence).

Sequenced input: PBMCs or T cells enriched from blood (not recorded which). J is TRBJ2-5 and V is TRBV19, with D possibly being TRBD1 (6 bases). This TCR came from a woman between 50 and 59 years old who had recovered from COVID-19. For the CDR3, the DNA is TGTGCCAGTACCTCAGGGGCTCCCTCTGGGACCCAGTACTTC. Translation: CASTSGAPSGTQYF.